Sequencing of this T cell receptor beta chain was carried out in a study of vaccination and CD4 T cells after COVID-19. Cultured CD4+ T cell DNA was sequenced using the Oncomine TCR Beta short-read assay. TCRdb used MiXCR to reprocess the PCR reads, holding one entry per CDR3 protein. Of about 16,000 distinct CDR3 sequences in the sample, about 55% are singletons; the top ten hold 9% to 10%. The table lists this clonotype with a few counts. Its antigen remains unknown. The length of the CDR3 is 12 residues. CDR1 and CDR2 from the germline V gene are LNHDA and SQIVND (reference sequence). With 5 bases removed from V and 3 bases from J, the gap between germline ends came to 2 bases. Treatment denoted: approximately 11-day PBMC culture with coronavirus spike peptide pools or control peptides (ViraFEST assay).

The sample taken for sequencing was CD4+ T cells from blood, cultured in vitro. The chain links TRBV19 to TRBJ2-6; unclear D gene. The TCR comes from a human donor who had recovered from COVID-19. For the CDR3, the DNA is TGTGCCAGTAGTGGTGGGGCCAACGTCCTGACTTTC. This codes for CASSGGANVLTF.